This T cell receptor beta chain was identified during a study of blood T cell repertoires in COVID-19. On the study more broadly: COVID-19 samples, acute and convalescent, were from the United States, Italy and Spain.

Authors' processing steps: Estimates of nucleated cell counts were drawn from the amplification of reference gene primers. The protocol was immunoSEQ multiplex PCR, while the TCRdb copy is restricted to in-frame clones and leaves out a portion. V and J calls and clone size follow that table, whereas D and trimming were derived from the DNA. The sample records about 130,000 clones, approximately 83% being singletons. CDR1 is SGHRS and CDR2 is YFSETQ in the germline V gene. With 5 bases clipped from V and 3 bases from J, the junction kept 4 bases outside the gene matches. CDR3 size: 13 residues. The clonotype originates from a man aged 80 or over with active or convalescent COVID-19. The chain employs TRBV5-1 and TRBJ2-7; TRBD1 agrees at 8 bases. Sequenced material: peripheral blood. CDR3 DNA sequence: TGCGCCAGCAGTTTACAGGGGGGCTACGAGCAGTACTTC. Amino acid sequence: CASSLQGGYEQYF.